The 16 T cell receptor beta chains below come from one sample, sequenced in a study of blood T cell repertoires in COVID-19. The method was immunoSEQ multiplex PCR; TCRdb's version includes in-frame clones alone and lacks a portion of them. This table has about 120,000 clones, around 85% appearing once. Sequences were obtained from peripheral blood. The origin of the receptors is a man aged 65 to 85 who had recovered from COVID-19.

The CDR3 DNA reads TGCAGTGCTAGTAGCCTAGCGATCTCCTACAATGAGCAGTTCTTC. It codes for CSASSLAISYNEQFF. The chain combines TRBV20-1 with TRBJ2-1, with D perhaps matching TRBD2 (6 bases). Germline V gene lookup returns CDR1 DFQATT and CDR2 SNEGSKA (reference sequence). The CDR3 runs 15 residues. V dropped 3 bases and J dropped 0 bases, with 12 bases sitting between them.

This clone was counted a single time. V gene TRBV24-1 combines with J gene TRBJ2-1; 8 bases map to TRBD1. Germline CDR1 and CDR2: KGHDR and SFDVKD. V lost 3 bases to trimming and J lost 4 bases; unmatched junction nucleotides: 4. The CDR3 spans 15 residues. As DNA, the CDR3 is TGTGCCACCAGTGATCCCGGGACAGGATACAATGAGCAGTTCTTC. This gives the protein CATSDPGTGYNEQFF.

The V call is TRBV5-6, the J call TRBJ2-5; D is perhaps TRBD2 (5 bases). Trimming shortened V by 0 bases and J by 5 bases, and 14 bases separated the two germline ends. CDR3 length: 15 amino acids. Germline V gene lookup returns CDR1 SGHDT and CDR2 YYEEEE. The DNA of the CDR3 is TGTGCCAGCAGCTTGGCCCCCCTAGCCGGGGAGACCCAGTACTTC. The encoded protein is CASSLAPLAGETQYF.

The V gene is TRBV4-1, the J gene TRBJ2-1; 10 nucleotides line up with TRBD1. Germline lookup yields CDR1 MGHRA and CDR2 YSYEKL. The length of the CDR3 is 16 residues. Trimming removed 5 bases from V and 4 bases from J; junction bases left unmatched: 8. The CDR3 DNA is TGCGCCAGCAGCGCCCGCGGGACAGGGGATTACAATGAGCAGTTCTTC. Translation: CASSARGTGDYNEQFF.

The V call is TRBV2, the J call TRBJ2-5; a weak D match, TRBD2 (6 bases). CDR3 size: 14 residues. V lost 3 bases to trimming and J lost 1 base, with 9 bases between them. CDR1 and CDR2 from the germline V gene are SNHLY and FYNNEI. CDR3 protein: CASSDSGLQETQYF. The CDR3 coding sequence is TGTGCCAGCAGTGATTCGGGACTCCAAGAGACCCAGTACTTC.

Written as DNA, the CDR3 is TGTGCCAGCAGCTTAGGCGGGGTACGGACAGATACGCAGTATTTT. Amino acid sequence: CASSLGGVRTDTQYF. V usage is TRBV11-3 and J usage is TRBJ2-3, with D perhaps matching TRBD2 (6 bases). Germline CDR1 SGHNT, CDR2 YENEEA. V was pared by 1 base and J by 3 bases, with 11 bases between. There are 15 residues in the CDR3.

This sequence joins TRBV7-2 and TRBJ2-7, with 7 nucleotides matching TRBD2. CDR1 and CDR2 (germline): SGHTA, FQGNSA. This CDR3 spans 17 amino acids. Trimming took 3 bases from V and 4 from J; bases not matched to a gene: 15. This CDR3 reads CASSFRDAREGTYEQYF. In nucleotides, the CDR3 is TGTGCCAGCAGCTTTAGGGACGCCAGGGAGGGCACATACGAGCAGTACTTC.

The genes are TRBV5-4 and TRBJ2-5, with 8 positions matching TRBD1. The CDR3 has 13 amino acids. Germline V gene sequence: CDR1 SGHNT, CDR2 YYREEE (reference sequence). J gave up 5 bases and V 6 bases, and 6 bases lay outside the gene matches. The CDR3 loop reads CASTRTGKETQYF. CDR3 bases: TGTGCCAGCACCCGGACAGGGAAGGAGACCCAGTACTTC.

In its sample, this clone was seen once. This chain connects TRBV27 to TRBJ2-7; D perhaps matches TRBD2 (6 bases). Between the trimmed V and J ends, which lost 5 bases and 7 bases, there was a span of 21 bases. Germline V gene lookup returns CDR1 MNHEY and CDR2 SMNVEV (reference sequence). The CDR3 is 15 amino acids. CDR3 sequence (DNA): TGTGCCAGCAGTAAGGGAGATGGGGACCGGGGGGAGCAGTACTTC. Its protein is CASSKGDGDRGEQYF.

The chain has TRBV7-2 and TRBJ1-6; D unclear. The CDR3 loop spans 15 amino acids. Germline CDR1 reads SGHTA; CDR2 reads FQGNSA. Trimming pared 1 base from V and 9 bases from J, leaving 13 bases between. Here the CDR3 DNA reads TGTGCCAGCAGCTTAGACAGTCAGCTTGGTTCACCCCTCCACTTT. Its translation is CASSLDSQLGSPLHF.

Here the CDR3 DNA reads TGTGCCAGCAGCTTAGTTCTAGCGGGAGCGGTGCTGTTTTTT. It encodes CASSLVLAGAVLFF. The rearrangement uses TRBV7-9 and TRBJ2-2; 10 bases are a match to TRBD2. This CDR3 spans 14 amino acids. Losses at the gene ends were 1 base for V and 13 bases for J; bases not matched to a gene: 6. CDR1 SEHNR and CDR2 FQNEAQ come from the germline V gene (reference sequence).

This chain joins TRBV18 and TRBJ2-7, with 7 bases identical to TRBD2. V trimming: 8 bases; J trimming: 0 bases; junction bases outside the gene matches: 4. The CDR3 has 13 amino acids. CDR1 is KGHSH, CDR2 LQKENI, per germline. The CDR3 loop is CASLGGSSYEQYF. CDR3 nucleotide sequence: TGTGCCAGCCTAGGCGGGAGCTCCTACGAGCAGTACTTC. The full variable domain, completed using reference TRBV18 and TRBJ2-7, is NAGVMQNPRHLVRRRGQEARLRCSPMKGHSHVYWYRQLPEEGLKFMVYLQKENIIDESGMPKERFSAEFPKEGPSILRIQQVVRGDSAAYFCASLGGSSYEQYFGPGTRLTVT.

This chain joins TRBV5-4 and TRBJ1-1, with 7 bases aligning to TRBD1. V shed 4 bases, J shed 0 bases, and the junction held 15 bases outside the gene matches. The germline V gene has CDR1 SGHNT and CDR2 YYREEE (reference sequence). This CDR3 contains 18 residues. In nucleotides, the CDR3 is TGTGCCAGCAGCCATGTGTTAGGGACAGACAATATGAACACTGAAGCTTTCTTT. This gives the protein CASSHVLGTDNMNTEAFF.

V gene TRBV11-1 combines with J gene TRBJ2-7, with 9 bases that match TRBD1. This CDR3 has 15 amino acids. The V segment lost 0 bases and the J segment 7 bases; nucleotides outside the gene matches: 7. CDR1 and CDR2 from the germline V gene are SGHAT and FQDESV (reference sequence). CDR3 nucleotide sequence: TGTGCCAGCAGCTTAGCCGGGACAGGGCTTCAGGAGCAGTACTTC. Protein sequence: CASSLAGTGLQEQYF. The variable domain in full, completed from reference TRBV11-1 and TRBJ2-7, reads EAEVAQSPRYKITEKSQAVAFWCDPISGHATLYWYRQILGQGPELLVQFQDESVVDDSQLPKDRFSAERLKGVDSTLKIQPAELGDSAMYLCASSLAGTGLQEQYFGPGTRLTVT.

The chain couples TRBV24-1 to TRBJ1-2; the D gene is possibly TRBD1 (5 bases). Trimming pared 4 bases from V and 0 bases from J, leaving 11 bases between. The CDR3 extends over 15 amino acids. From germline, CDR1 is KGHDR and CDR2 SFDVKD. CDR3 sequence: CATSERGSANYGYTF. The CDR3 DNA follows: TGTGCCACCAGTGAGCGGGGCTCAGCTAACTATGGCTACACCTTC.

The chain links TRBV4-3 to TRBJ2-3; unclear D gene. Germline-derived CDR1 and CDR2 are LGHNA and YSLEER. Trimming took 0 bases from V and 5 from J, leaving 15 bases between them. This CDR3 spans 16 amino acids. CDR3 in amino acids: CASSQDPGFSRDTQYF. CDR3 nucleotides: TGCGCCAGCAGCCAAGACCCCGGGTTTAGTAGAGATACGCAGTATTTT.